This T cell receptor beta chain originates from a study of CD8+CD57+ T cells in acquired aplastic anemia. Profiling of TCR beta VDJ combinations and CDR3 sequences used genomic DNA as template. TCRdb itself ran the reads through MiXCR, one entry per CDR3 protein. The sample gives around 220,000 distinct CDR3 sequences, about half of which show up once; about 20% is in the top ten. Sequencing involved patients with CD8+CD57+ cell expansion previously shown by flow cytometry. The V gene's germline CDR1 is MNHEY and CDR2 SVGAGI. The V gene lost 0 bases and the J gene lost 6 bases, with 14 bases spanning the gap. The CDR3 spans 15 residues.

Specimen: sorted CD4+, CD8+, or CD8+CD57+ T cells (not recorded which) from PBMCs. The clonotype originates from a human donor with aplastic anemia. This chain connects TRBV6-5 to TRBJ1-2; no definite D call. In nucleotides, the CDR3 is TGTGCCAGCAGTTACTCGTCACAGTTTGGCAATGGCTACACCTTC. This encodes CASSYSSQFGNGYTF.